This T cell receptor beta chain is drawn from a study of beta chain features in type 1 diabetes. On the study more broadly: Patients were similar to healthy donors in age and gender (as well as in cell yields). Sorted cell examination encompassed approximately 110 million cells across all samples.

Findings and caveats of the study: The study found moderately but significantly shorter TCRB CDR3s in all four CD4+ subsets of Type 1 diabetes patients.

On this clone: What it recognizes is unknown.

Trimming left V 3 bases short and J 7 bases short, with 13 bases between. Germline values: CDR1 ENHRY, CDR2 SYGVKD. This CDR3 region has 15 residues. Expressed TCRB transcripts got sequenced, as all isolated RNA was reverse transcribed. Sequenced by immunoSEQ multiplex PCR; TCRdb stores in-frame clones only, minus some. The table has 300,000 to 350,000 clones, over 7% seen once. This rearrangement joins TRBV10-3 to TRBJ1-6, with D unclear. This TCR was recovered from a man between 25 and 39 years old with type 1 diabetes. The specimen sequenced was central memory CD4+ T cells from blood. The CDR3 loop is CAISDIHGKNSPLHF. In DNA form, the CDR3 reads TGTGCCATCAGTGATATCCACGGAAAAAATTCACCCCTCCACTTT.